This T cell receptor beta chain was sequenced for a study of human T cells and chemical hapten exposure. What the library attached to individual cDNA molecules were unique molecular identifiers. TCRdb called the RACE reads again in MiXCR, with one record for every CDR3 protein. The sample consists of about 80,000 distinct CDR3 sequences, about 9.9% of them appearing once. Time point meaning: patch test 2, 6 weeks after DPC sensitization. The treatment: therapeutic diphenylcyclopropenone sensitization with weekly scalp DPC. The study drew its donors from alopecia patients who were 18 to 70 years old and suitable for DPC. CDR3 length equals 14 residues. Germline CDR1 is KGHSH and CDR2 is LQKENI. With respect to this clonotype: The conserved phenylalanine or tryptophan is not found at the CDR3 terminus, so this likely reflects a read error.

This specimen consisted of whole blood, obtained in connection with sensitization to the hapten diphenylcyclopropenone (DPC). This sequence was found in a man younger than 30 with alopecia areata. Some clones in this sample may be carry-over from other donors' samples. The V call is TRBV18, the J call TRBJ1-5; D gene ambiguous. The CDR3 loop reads CASSPGLINKPQHY. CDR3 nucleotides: TGTGCCAGCTCACCGGGCCTTATCAATAAGCCCCAGCATTAT.